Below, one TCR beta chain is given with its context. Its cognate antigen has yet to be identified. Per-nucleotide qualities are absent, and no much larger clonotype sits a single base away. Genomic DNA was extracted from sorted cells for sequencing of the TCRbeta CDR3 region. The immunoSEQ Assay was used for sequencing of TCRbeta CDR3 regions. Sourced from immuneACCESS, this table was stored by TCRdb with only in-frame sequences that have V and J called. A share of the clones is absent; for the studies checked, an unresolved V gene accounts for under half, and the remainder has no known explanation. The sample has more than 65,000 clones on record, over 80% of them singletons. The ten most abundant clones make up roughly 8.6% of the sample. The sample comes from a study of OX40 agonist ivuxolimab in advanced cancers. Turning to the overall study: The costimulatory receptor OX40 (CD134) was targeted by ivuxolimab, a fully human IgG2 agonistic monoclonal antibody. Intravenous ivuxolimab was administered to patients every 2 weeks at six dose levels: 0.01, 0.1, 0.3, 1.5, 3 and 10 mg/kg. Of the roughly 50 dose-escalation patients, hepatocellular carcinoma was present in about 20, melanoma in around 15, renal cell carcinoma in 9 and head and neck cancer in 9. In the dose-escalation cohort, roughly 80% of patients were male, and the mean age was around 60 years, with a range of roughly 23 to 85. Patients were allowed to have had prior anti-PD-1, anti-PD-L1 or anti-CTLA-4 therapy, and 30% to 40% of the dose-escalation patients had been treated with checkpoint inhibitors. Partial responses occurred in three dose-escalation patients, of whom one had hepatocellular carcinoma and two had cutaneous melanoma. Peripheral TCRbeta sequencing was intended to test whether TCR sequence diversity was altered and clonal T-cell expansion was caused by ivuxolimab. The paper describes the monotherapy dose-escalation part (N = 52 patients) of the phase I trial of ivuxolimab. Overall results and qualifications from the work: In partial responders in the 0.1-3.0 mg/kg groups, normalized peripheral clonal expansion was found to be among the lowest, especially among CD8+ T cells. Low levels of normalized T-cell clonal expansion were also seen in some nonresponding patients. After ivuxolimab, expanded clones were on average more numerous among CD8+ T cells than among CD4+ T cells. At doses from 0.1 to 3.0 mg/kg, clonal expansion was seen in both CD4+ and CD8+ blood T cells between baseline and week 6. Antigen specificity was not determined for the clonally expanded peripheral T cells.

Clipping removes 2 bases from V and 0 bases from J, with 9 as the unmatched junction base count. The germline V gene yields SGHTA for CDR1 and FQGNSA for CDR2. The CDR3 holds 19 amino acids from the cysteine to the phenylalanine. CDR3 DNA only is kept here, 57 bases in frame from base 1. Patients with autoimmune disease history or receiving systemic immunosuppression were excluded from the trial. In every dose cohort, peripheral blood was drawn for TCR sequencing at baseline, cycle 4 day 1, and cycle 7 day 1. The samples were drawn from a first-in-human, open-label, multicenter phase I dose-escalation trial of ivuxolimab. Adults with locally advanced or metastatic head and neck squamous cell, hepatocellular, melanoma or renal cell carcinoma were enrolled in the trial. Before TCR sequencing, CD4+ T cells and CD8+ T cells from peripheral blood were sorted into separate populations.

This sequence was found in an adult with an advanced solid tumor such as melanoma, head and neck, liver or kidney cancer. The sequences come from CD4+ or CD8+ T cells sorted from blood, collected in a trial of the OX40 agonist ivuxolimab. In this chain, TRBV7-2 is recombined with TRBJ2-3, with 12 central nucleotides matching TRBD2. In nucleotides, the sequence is TGTGCCAGCAGCTTATCGGCTAGACTAGCGGGGGAAAGCACAGATACGCAGTATTTT. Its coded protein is CASSLSARLAGESTDTQYF.